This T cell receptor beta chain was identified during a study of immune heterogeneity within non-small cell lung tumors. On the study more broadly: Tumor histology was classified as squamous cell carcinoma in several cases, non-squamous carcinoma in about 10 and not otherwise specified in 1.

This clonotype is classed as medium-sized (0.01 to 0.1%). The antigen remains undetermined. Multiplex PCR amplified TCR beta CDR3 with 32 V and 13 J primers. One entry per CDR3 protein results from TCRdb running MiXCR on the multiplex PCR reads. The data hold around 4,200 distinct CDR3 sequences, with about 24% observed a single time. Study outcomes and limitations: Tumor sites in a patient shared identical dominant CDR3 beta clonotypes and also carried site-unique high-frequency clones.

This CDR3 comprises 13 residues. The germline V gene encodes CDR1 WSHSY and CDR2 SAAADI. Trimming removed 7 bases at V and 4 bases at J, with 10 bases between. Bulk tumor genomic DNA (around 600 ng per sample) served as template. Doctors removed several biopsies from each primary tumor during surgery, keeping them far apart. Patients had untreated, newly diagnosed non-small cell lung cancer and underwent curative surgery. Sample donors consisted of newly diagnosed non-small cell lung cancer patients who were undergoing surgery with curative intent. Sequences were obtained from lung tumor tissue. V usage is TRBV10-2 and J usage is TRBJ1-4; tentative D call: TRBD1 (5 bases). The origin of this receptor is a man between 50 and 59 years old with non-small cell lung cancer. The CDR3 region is CASTGHLNEKLFF. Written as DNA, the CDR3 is TGCGCCAGCACCGGACACCTTAATGAAAAACTGTTTTTT.